This T cell receptor beta chain was observed in a study of cytomegalovirus exposure and HLA in healthy donors. The study ran its PCR with 60 Vbeta and 13 Jbeta primers. The repertoire was sequenced with immunoSEQ multiplex PCR; TCRdb's copy has only in-frame clones and lacks some. Of around 150,000 clones in the sample, roughly 85% were seen once. The germline CDR1 and CDR2 sequences are MNHNS and SASEGT. This CDR3 has 15 amino acids. Between the trimmed V and J ends, which lost 3 bases and 4 bases, there was a span of 15 bases. The chain carries TRBV6-1 and TRBJ1-2; maybe TRBD1 (5 bases). Source material: PBMCs. The clonotype originates from a man aged 18 to 30 in good health and CMV-seropositive. CDR3 DNA sequence: TGTGCCAGCAGTGACCTCCGGGGGGGAGCCTATGGCTACACCTTC. It codes for CASSDLRGGAYGYTF.